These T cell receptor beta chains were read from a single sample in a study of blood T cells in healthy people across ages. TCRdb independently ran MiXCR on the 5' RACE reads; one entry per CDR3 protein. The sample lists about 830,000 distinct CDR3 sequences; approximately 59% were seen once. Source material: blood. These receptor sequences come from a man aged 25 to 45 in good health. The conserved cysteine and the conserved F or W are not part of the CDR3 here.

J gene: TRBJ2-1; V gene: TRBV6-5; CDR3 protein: ASSYRTGRYNEQF
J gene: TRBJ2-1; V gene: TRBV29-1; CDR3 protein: SVAQGYSYNEQF
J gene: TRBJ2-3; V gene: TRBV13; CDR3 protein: ASSEGLARTDTQY
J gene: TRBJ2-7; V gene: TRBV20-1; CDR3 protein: SARDRGQLYEQY
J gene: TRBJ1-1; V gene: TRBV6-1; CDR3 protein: AIRIQGTVTEAF
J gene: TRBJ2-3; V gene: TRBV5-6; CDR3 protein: ASSLRTGRGTDTQY
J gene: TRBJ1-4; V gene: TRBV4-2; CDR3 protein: ASSQDYADEKLF
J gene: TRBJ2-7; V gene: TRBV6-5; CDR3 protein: ASSHRVGHSYEQY
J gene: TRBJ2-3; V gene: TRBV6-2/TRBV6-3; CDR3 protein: ASSIGYTDTQY
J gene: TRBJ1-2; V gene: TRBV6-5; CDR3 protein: ASSDSRDSGYT
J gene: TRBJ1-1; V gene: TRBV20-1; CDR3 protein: SQGGRSNTEAF
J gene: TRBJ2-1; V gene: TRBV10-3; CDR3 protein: AISESYADRAYNEQF
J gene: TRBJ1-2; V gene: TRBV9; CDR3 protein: ASSVAGQHYGYT
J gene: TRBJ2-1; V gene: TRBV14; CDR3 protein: ASSQGVTVNEQF
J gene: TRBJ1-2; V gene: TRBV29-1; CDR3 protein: SVRTRAGGGYT
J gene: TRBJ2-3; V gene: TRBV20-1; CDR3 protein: SATSVVTDRQY
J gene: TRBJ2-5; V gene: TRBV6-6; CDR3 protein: ASRDGQVRETQY
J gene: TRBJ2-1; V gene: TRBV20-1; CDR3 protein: SAGIPGLDNNEQF
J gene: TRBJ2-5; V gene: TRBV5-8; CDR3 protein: ASSPGQGNEETQY
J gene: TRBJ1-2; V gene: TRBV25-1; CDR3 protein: ASSETGWRGYT
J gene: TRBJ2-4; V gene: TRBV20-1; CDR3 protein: SARDMGQKIAKNIQY
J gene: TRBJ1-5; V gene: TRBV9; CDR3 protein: ASSGGGGISNQPQH
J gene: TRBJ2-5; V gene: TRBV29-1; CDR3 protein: SVASGRETQY
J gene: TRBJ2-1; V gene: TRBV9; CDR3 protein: ASSVELRGGRIYEQF
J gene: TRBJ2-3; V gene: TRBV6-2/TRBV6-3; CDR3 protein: ASSFPDLAGVGDTQY
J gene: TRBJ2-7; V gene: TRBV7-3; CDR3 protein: ASSLTASSSYEQY
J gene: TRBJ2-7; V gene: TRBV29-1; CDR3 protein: SVEVGSQGPEQY
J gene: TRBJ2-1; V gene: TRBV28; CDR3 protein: ASSSLGGAYNEQF
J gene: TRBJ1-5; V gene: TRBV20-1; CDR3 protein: SARDRDDQPQH
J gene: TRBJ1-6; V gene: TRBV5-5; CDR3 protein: ASNVRPSSYNSPLH
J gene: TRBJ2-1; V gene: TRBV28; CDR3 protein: ASTIGAGGTYNEQF
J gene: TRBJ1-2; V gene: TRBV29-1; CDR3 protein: SVKTGTYGYT
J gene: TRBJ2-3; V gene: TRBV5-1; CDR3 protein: ASSLGLRGSTDTQY
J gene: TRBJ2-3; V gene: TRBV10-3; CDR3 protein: ASRDNRAGTDTQY
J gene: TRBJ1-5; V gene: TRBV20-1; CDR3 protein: SATRRRQGTNQPQH
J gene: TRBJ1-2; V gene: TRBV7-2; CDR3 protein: ASSLVGSGEGYT
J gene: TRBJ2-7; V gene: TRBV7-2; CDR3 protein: ASSLAGGARYEQY
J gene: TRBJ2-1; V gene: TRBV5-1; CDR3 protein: ASSVIGGDNEQF
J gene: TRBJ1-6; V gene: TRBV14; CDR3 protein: ASSRAGTGSNSPLH
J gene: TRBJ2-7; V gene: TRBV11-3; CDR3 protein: ASSSGLDSYEQY
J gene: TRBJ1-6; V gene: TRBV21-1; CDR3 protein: ASSTRRRVRSPLH
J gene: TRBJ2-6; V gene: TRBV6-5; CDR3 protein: ASSYGTPSGANVLT
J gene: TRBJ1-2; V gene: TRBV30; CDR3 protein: AWSGGGTDYGYT
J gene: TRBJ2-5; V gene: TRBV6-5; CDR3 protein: ASSTRPQGETQY
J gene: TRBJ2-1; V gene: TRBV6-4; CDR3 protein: ASSQGEAYNEQF
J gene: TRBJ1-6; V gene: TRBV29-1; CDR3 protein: SVATRPNSPLH
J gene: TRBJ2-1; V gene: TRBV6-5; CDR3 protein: ASSSSGGAKEQF
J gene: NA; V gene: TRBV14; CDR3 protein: ASSQAGERETQY
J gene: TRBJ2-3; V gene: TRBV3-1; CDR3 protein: ASSQEVRALRDTQY
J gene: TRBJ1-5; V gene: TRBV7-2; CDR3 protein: ASSSNGQEHQPQH
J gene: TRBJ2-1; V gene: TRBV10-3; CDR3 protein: AISDRDRGINEQF
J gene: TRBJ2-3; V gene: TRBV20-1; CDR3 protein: SASPTSSTDTQY
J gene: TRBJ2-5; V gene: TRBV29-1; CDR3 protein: SVAADQETQY
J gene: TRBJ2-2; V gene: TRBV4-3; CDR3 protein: ASGGAPTGELF
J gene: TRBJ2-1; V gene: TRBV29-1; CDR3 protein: SVLPGLAAYNEQF
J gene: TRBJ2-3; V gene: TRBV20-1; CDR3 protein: SARDKGRGEDTQY
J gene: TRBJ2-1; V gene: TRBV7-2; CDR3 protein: ASRGGRGKSYNEQF
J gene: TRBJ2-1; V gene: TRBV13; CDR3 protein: ASSPRTRGGEQF